This T cell receptor (beta chain) was profiled in a study of shared clonotypes between healthy human individuals. Overall study results and limits: Lower generation probabilities were found for non-shared clonotypes than for those shared by all four donors.

CD8 cells regarded as naive lacked CD45RO, were positively chosen for CCR7, and omitted terminally differentiated effector memory CD45RA+ cells. Clones were read by immunoSEQ multiplex PCR, and TCRdb kept only the in-frame ones, dropping some. The table shows roughly 810,000 clones, with 90% to 97% occurring only once. The V gene lost 2 bases and the J gene lost 6 bases, with 17 bases spanning the gap. The germline CDR1 and CDR2 sequences are MNHEY and SMNVEV (reference sequence). CDR3 length: 16 amino acids. Points on this clone: What it recognizes is unknown.

The rearrangement joins TRBV27 to TRBJ1-5, with a weak D call TRBD1 (6 bases). This TCR was recovered from a young man in good health. The sequenced material came from naive CD8+ T cells sorted from blood. This chain's CDR3 is CASSLNAGEIGQPQHF. CDR3 in DNA: TGTGCCAGCAGTTTAAATGCAGGGGAAATCGGTCAGCCCCAGCATTTT.